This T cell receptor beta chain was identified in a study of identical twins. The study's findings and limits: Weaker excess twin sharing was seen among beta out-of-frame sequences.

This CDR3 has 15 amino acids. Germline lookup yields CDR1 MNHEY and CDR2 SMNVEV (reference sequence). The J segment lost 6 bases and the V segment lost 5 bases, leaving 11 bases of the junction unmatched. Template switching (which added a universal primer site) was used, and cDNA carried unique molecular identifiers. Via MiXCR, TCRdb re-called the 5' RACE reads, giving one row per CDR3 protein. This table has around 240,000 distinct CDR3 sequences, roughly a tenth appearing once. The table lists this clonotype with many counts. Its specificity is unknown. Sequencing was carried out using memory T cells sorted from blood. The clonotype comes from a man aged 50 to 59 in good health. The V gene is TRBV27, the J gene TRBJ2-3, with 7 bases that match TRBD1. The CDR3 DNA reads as TGTGCCAGCAGTGGGACAGCATTAACTGGGGATACGCAGTATTTT. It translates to CASSGTALTGDTQYF.